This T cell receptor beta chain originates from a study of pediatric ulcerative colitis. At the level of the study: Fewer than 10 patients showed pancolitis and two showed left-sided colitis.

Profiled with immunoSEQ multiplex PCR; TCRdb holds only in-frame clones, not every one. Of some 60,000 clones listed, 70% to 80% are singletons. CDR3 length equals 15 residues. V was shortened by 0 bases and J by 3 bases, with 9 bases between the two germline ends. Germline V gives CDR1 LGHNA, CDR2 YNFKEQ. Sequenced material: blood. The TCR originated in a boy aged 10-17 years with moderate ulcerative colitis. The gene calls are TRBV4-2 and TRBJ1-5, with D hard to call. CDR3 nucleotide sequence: TGTGCCAGCAGCCAAGATCATGGCTCCAATCAGCCCCAGCATTTT. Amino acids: CASSQDHGSNQPQHF.